One and the same sample provided the 21 T cell receptor beta chains below, sequenced in a study of T cells in Graves' hyperthyroidism and ophthalmopathy. The CDR3 regions of TCR beta were amplified from RNA transcripts. In the first-round RT-PCR of the TCR CDR3, the HTBI primer set was used. MiXCR was run by TCRdb on the multiplex PCR reads, yielding one entry per CDR3 protein. Among approximately 620,000 distinct CDR3 sequences listed, 14% were seen once. The material sequenced was blood. These receptors came from a woman aged 25 to 39 with Graves' hyperthyroidism that later progressed to Graves' ophthalmopathy.

This clonotype turned up a few times. The chain couples TRBV20-1 to TRBJ2-7; 9 positions match TRBD2. This CDR3 is 13 amino acids long. Germline V gene data show CDR1 as DFQATT and CDR2 as SNEGSKA (reference sequence). Unmatched junction bases numbered 7, after V lost 5 bases and J lost 5 bases. The CDR3 DNA sequence: TGCAGTGCTCACTATAGCGGGAGCAACGAGCAGTACTTC. Its protein product is CSAHYSGSNEQYF.

This chain connects TRBV3-1 to TRBJ1-1; no clear D. Trimming left V 0 bases short and J 3 bases short, with 14 bases between. The CDR3 consists of 16 residues. CDR1 and CDR2 (germline): LGHDT, YNNKEL (reference sequence). CDR3 sequence: CASSQEVGLVDTEAFF. The CDR3 region has the DNA TGTGCCAGCAGCCAAGAAGTAGGACTCGTGGACACTGAAGCTTTCTTT. Complete variable domain (other parts from reference TRBV3-1 and TRBJ1-1): DTAVSQTPKYLVTQMGNDKSIKCEQNLGHDTMYWYKQDSKKFLKIMFSYNNKELIINETVPNRFSPKSPDKAHLNLHINSLELGDSAVYFCASSQEVGLVDTEAFFGQGTRLTVV.

This clonotype was detected many times. The V call is TRBV7-9, the J call TRBJ2-3; D may match TRBD1 or TRBD2 (5 bases each). The CDR3 runs to 14 residues. The ends were cut back, 4 bases at V and 0 bases at J, with 8 bases in the middle. Germline values: CDR1 SEHNR, CDR2 FQNEAQ (reference sequence). In nucleotides, the CDR3 is TGTGCCAGCAGCTCTAGGGACAGCACAGATACGCAGTATTTT. It specifies CASSSRDSTDTQYF.

This clonotype has ten or more counts. This chain connects TRBV5-1 to TRBJ2-1; 10 positions match TRBD2. Losses at the gene ends were 4 bases for V and 8 bases for J; bases not matched to a gene: 12. The CDR3 is 16 amino acids. Germline values: CDR1 SGHRS, CDR2 YFSETQ. CDR3 amino acids: CASSPKGGTSEHEQFF. Here the CDR3 DNA reads TGCGCCAGCAGCCCGAAAGGGGGGACTAGCGAGCATGAGCAGTTCTTC.

The genes are TRBV4-2 and TRBJ1-1, with 7 bases lining up with TRBD1. The V segment lost 0 bases and the J segment 0 bases; nucleotides outside the gene matches: 7. The CDR3 contains 17 residues. Germline V lookup: CDR1 LGHNA, CDR2 YNFKEQ. The CDR3 sequence: CASSQEGQGVMNTEAFF. For the CDR3, the DNA is TGTGCCAGCAGCCAAGAAGGGCAGGGGGTCATGAACACTGAAGCTTTCTTT.

This clonotype was recorded at least ten times. The rearrangement uses TRBV19 and TRBJ1-3; weak D call: TRBD1 (5 bases). Trimming cost V 6 bases and J 0 bases, with 12 bases left between them. Germline CDR1 reads LNHDA; CDR2 reads SQIVND (reference sequence). The CDR3 extends over 15 amino acids. This chain's CDR3 is CASREQADSGNTIYF. The DNA of the CDR3 is TGTGCCAGTAGAGAACAGGCAGACTCTGGAAACACCATATATTTT.

This clonotype was detected ten times or more. This rearrangement joins TRBV12-3 or TRBV12-4 to TRBJ2-1; 7 bases are shared with TRBD1. The ends lost 1 base at V and 2 bases at J; junction bases unmatched: 2. The CDR3 runs to 15 residues. The chain's CDR3 is CASSLGQGTYNEQFF. In DNA, the CDR3 is TGTGCCAGCAGTTTAGGACAGGGTACCTACAATGAGCAGTTCTTC.

In its sample, this clonotype was seen many times. The rearrangement joins TRBV19 to TRBJ2-7, with D possibly matching TRBD1 (5 bases). V dropped 0 bases and J dropped 2 bases, with 11 bases sitting between them. CDR3 size: 15 residues. Germline loops: CDR1 LNHDA, CDR2 SQIVND (reference sequence). CDR3 DNA: TGTGCCAGTAGTATAGATGGGGCAGCTCCCTACGAGCAGTACTTC. Protein sequence: CASSIDGAAPYEQYF.

The chain links TRBV20-1 to TRBJ2-7; D unclear. This CDR3 contains 15 residues. Trimming took off 6 bases at V and 2 bases at J, with 20 bases between the two ends. Germline CDR1 reads DFQATT; CDR2 reads SNEGSKA (reference sequence). The CDR3 nucleotides are TGCAGTGCCCACTCTTTCGGCCTAGATACCTACGAGCAGTACTTC. Its translation: CSAHSFGLDTYEQYF.

This clonotype was counted a few times. This chain links TRBV19 with TRBJ1-1; D is perhaps TRBD1 (5 bases). CDR1 LNHDA and CDR2 SQIVND come from the germline V gene (reference sequence). V dropped 5 bases and J dropped 5 bases, with 9 bases sitting between them. This CDR3 is 12 amino acids long. DNA for the CDR3: TGTGCCAGTAGTGTAGGGGTAACTGAAGCTTTCTTT. This translates into CASSVGVTEAFF.

In this sample, this clonotype turned up many times. J is TRBJ1-1 and V is TRBV10-3, with D unclear. The germline V gene has CDR1 ENHRY and CDR2 SYGVKD. The CDR3 has 16 residues. V lost 10 bases to trimming and J lost 2 bases, with 23 bases between them. The CDR3 bases are TGTGCCACACCCCGGGGAGACCCACGCTCAAACACTGAAGCTTTCTTT. It is translated as CATPRGDPRSNTEAFF.

This clonotype was counted a few times. The chain employs TRBV9 and TRBJ2-5; TRBD2 matches 7 bases. J gave up 5 bases and V 7 bases, and 11 bases lay outside the gene matches. Germline V gene sequence: CDR1 SGDLS, CDR2 YYNGEE. The CDR3 is 14 residues long. CDR3 bases: TGTGCCAGCGGAGGGAGGGGAGGGCCGGAGACCCAGTACTTC. Protein sequence: CASGGRGGPETQYF.

This clonotype was observed at least ten times. This rearrangement joins TRBV9 to TRBJ1-1, with 11 bases matching TRBD1. Trimming cost V 0 bases and J 6 bases; bases outside gene matches: 10. CDR3 size: 17 residues. Germline V CDR1 and CDR2: SGDLS, YYNGEE. The DNA for the CDR3 is TGTGCCAGCAGCGTAGCTTTGGGGGGGGACAGGGGGGCTGAAGCTTTCTTT. Translation: CASSVALGGDRGAEAFF.

Details on this clonotype: A read error is possible here, since a much larger clone lies one base away. The chain couples TRBV3-1 to TRBJ2-7; 8 positions match TRBD2. V trimming: 4 bases; J trimming: 6 bases; junction bases outside the gene matches: 2. The CDR3 extends over 12 amino acids. In germline, CDR1 is LGHDT, CDR2 YNNKEL (reference sequence). The DNA of the CDR3 is TGTGCCAGCAGCCGAAGCGGGAGCGAGCAGTACTTC. Translated: CASSRSGSEQYF.

This clonotype occurred many times. The chain is built from TRBV7-2 and TRBJ2-1; 12 nucleotides align to TRBD2. Trimming at V came to 4 bases and at J to 10 bases, leaving 14 bases not matched to a gene. This CDR3 is built from 17 residues. Germline values: CDR1 SGHTA, CDR2 FQGNSA. Here the CDR3 reads CASSSPTSGRGGREQFF. CDR3 sequence (DNA): TGTGCCAGCAGCTCCCCGACTAGCGGGAGAGGGGGCAGGGAGCAGTTCTTC.

This clonotype was seen more than once but under ten times. V gene TRBV5-6 combines with J gene TRBJ2-5; a possible D gene is TRBD2 (5 bases). Trimming took 2 bases from V and 5 from J, leaving 13 bases between them. The CDR3 has 14 residues. The V gene's germline CDR1 is SGHDT and CDR2 YYEEEE. The CDR3 spells CASSFGGLPETQYF. CDR3 DNA: TGTGCCAGCAGCTTTGGAGGTCTTCCGGAGACCCAGTACTTC.

In regard to this clonotype: One junction end disagrees with the germline gene, perhaps due to a read error. This chain joins TRBV7-7 and TRBJ2-1; 7 bases map to TRBD2. Germline CDR1 is SSHAT and CDR2 is FNYEAQ (reference sequence). The CDR3 is 16 amino acids. In DNA form, the CDR3 reads TGTGCTAGCAGCACCGGGACTACCGCCTCCTACAATGAGCAGTTCTTC. It specifies CASSTGTTASYNEQFF.

This clonotype was observed at least ten times. The V and J genes are TRBV11-2 and TRBJ2-7, with D possibly called TRBD1 or TRBD2 (5 bases each). The V end was cut by 5 bases, the J end by 4 bases, with 21 bases between. The CDR3 spans 16 residues. Germline V lookup: CDR1 SGHAT, CDR2 FQNNGV. The CDR3 loop reads CASSPRQFPGTYEQYF. The CDR3 coding sequence is TGTGCCAGCAGCCCCCGGCAATTTCCAGGGACGTACGAGCAGTACTTC.

A few counts support this clonotype. V is TRBV20-1 and J is TRBJ2-2, with 9 bases aligning to TRBD2. Germline V lookup: CDR1 DFQATT, CDR2 SNEGSKA (reference sequence). This CDR3 region has 16 residues. V dropped 6 bases and J dropped 0; count of bases not matched to a gene: 8. The CDR3 loop is CSAQTASGANTGELFF. The CDR3 coding sequence is TGCAGTGCCCAAACTGCTAGCGGGGCGAACACCGGGGAGCTGTTTTTT.

With respect to this clonotype: A much larger clone sits a single nucleotide away, making a read error possible. V and J are TRBV20-1 and TRBJ2-7; D unclear. This CDR3 has 16 amino acids. Trimming shortened V by 3 bases and J by 0 bases, and 18 bases separated the two germline ends. The germline gives CDR1 DFQATT, CDR2 SNEGSKA (reference sequence). The CDR3 spells CSARGIPETYSYEQYF. DNA of the CDR3: TGCAGTGCTAGGGGCATCCCCGAGACGTACTCCTACGAGCAGTACTTC.

Many counts were recorded for this clonotype. This chain uses TRBV6-5 with TRBJ2-7, with D maybe TRBD2 (6 bases). The V end lost 2 bases, the J end lost 0 bases, and 11 bases lay between the germline ends. This CDR3 contains 15 residues. Germline-derived CDR1 and CDR2 are MNHEY and SVGAGI. The CDR3 spells CASSYHPTSSYEQYF. CDR3 bases: TGTGCCAGCAGTTACCACCCGACTAGCTCCTACGAGCAGTACTTC.